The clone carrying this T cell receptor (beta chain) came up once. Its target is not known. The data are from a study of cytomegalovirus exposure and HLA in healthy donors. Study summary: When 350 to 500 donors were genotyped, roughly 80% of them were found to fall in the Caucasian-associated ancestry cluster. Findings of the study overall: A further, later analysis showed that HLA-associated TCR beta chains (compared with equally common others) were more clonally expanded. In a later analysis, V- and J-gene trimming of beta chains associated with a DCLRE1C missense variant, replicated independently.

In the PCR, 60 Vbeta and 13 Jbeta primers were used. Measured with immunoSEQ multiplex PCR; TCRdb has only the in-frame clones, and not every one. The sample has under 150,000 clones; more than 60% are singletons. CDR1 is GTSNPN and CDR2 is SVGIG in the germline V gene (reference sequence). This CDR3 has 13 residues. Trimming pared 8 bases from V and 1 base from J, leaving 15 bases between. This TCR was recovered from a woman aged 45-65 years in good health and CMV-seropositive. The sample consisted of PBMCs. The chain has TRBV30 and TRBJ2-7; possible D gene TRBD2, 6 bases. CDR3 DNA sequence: TGTGCCCGGACCGTTGGGGGGTCCTACGAGCAGTACTTC. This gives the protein CARTVGGSYEQYF.